Following are 30 T cell receptor beta chains from one sample sequenced in a study of Tregs in tolerant kidney transplant recipients. Sequenced by immunoSEQ multiplex PCR; TCRdb stores in-frame clones only, minus some. The sample records 100,000 to 120,000 clones, almost 90% being singletons. The sequencing used CD4+ T cells from blood, collected before the transplant. The receptors were sampled from a human donor who received a combined kidney and bone marrow transplant.

V usage is TRBV9 and J usage is TRBJ2-1; D possibly corresponds to TRBD2 (7 bases). The germline V gene encodes CDR1 SGDLS and CDR2 YYNGEE. V was cut by 7 bases and J by 5 bases, with 10 bases left in between. The CDR3 is 12 residues long. CDR3 residues: CASGGADNEQFF. CDR3 DNA sequence: TGTGCCAGCGGGGGGGCCGACAATGAGCAGTTCTTC.

This chain joins TRBV5-1 and TRBJ2-7; D perhaps matches TRBD2 (5 bases). Per the germline V gene, CDR1 is SGHRS and CDR2 is YFSETQ. V gave up 3 bases and J gave up 0 bases, with 10 bases separating them. CDR3 length: 14 amino acids. Here the CDR3 DNA reads TGCGCCAGCAGCTCGGACTCCACCTCCTACGAGCAGTACTTC. It yields the protein CASSSDSTSYEQYF. Full variable domain (missing parts from reference TRBV5-1 and TRBJ2-7): KAGVTQTPRYLIKTRGQQVTLSCSPISGHRSVSWYQQTPGQGLQFLFEYFSETQRNKGNFPGRFSGRQFSNSRSEMNVSTLELGDSALYLCASSSDSTSYEQYFGPGTRLTVT.

The gene calls are TRBV14 and TRBJ2-5; 12 positions match TRBD2. The V segment lost 4 bases and the J segment 4 bases; nucleotides outside the gene matches: 10. The CDR3 is 17 amino acids. Germline-derived CDR1 and CDR2 are SGHDN and FVKESK. CDR3: CASSPLSSGREGETQYF. CDR3 coding DNA: TGTGCCAGCAGCCCCCTCTCTAGCGGGAGGGAAGGAGAGACCCAGTACTTC.

The chain combines TRBV5-4 with TRBJ2-2; tentative D call: TRBD2 (6 bases). This CDR3 region has 18 residues. The germline V gene encodes CDR1 SGHNT and CDR2 YYREEE (reference sequence). V was shortened by 0 bases and J by 5 bases, with 20 bases between the two germline ends. The CDR3 DNA sequence: TGTGCCAGCAGCTTGGACCGGCTAGCGTTGATCGGGACCGGGGAGCTGTTTTTT. Translating it yields CASSLDRLALIGTGELFF.

This chain uses TRBV27 with TRBJ2-5; 14 nucleotides match TRBD2. The germline gives CDR1 MNHEY, CDR2 SMNVEV (reference sequence). The CDR3 totals 18 residues. With 6 bases clipped from V and 6 bases from J, the junction kept 15 bases outside the gene matches. CDR3 loop: CASSPGPGLAGVWKTQYF. In nucleotides, the CDR3 is TGTGCCAGCAGCCCGGGCCCGGGACTAGCGGGAGTATGGAAGACCCAGTACTTC.

The chain employs TRBV6-6 and TRBJ2-7; D gene unclear. Germline V gene lookup returns CDR1 MNHNY and CDR2 SVGAGI (reference sequence). Trimming left V 6 bases short and J 3 bases short, with 12 bases between. The CDR3 is 13 residues long. The CDR3 DNA reads as TGTGCCAGCAGCTATATGGGCGACTACGAGCAGTACTTC. Translating gives CASSYMGDYEQYF.

V usage is TRBV19 and J usage is TRBJ1-2, with a possible D match to TRBD1 (5 bases). CDR1 and CDR2 (germline): LNHDA, SQIVND (reference sequence). V lost 2 bases and J lost 0, with 10 bases in between. CDR3 length: 15 residues. The CDR3: CASSIWGSPNYGYTF. DNA for the CDR3: TGTGCCAGTAGTATATGGGGCAGTCCTAACTATGGCTACACCTTC.

In nucleotides, the CDR3 is TGTGCCAGCAGTTTATCTGGAGGCCACGGGGAGCTGTTTTTT. This codes for CASSLSGGHGELFF. This chain connects TRBV27 to TRBJ2-2, with a weak D call TRBD2 (5 bases). Germline CDR1 reads MNHEY; CDR2 reads SMNVEV (reference sequence). V dropped 0 bases and J dropped 7 bases, with 9 bases sitting between them. The CDR3 spans 14 residues.

The gene calls are TRBV4-2 and TRBJ1-2, with D perhaps matching TRBD1 (5 bases). The CDR3 spans 14 residues. V was cut by 0 bases and J by 6 bases, with 11 bases left in between. In germline, CDR1 is LGHNA, CDR2 YNFKEQ. CDR3 sequence (DNA): TGTGCCAGCAGCCAAGAGGGTCAGGGTGATGGCTACACCTTC. Amino acids: CASSQEGQGDGYTF.

V is TRBV28 and J is TRBJ2-7; possible D gene TRBD1, 6 bases. There are 15 residues in the CDR3. The germline V and J ends were trimmed by 5 bases and 0 bases, with 14 bases remaining between them. From germline, CDR1 is MDHEN and CDR2 SYDVKM. For the CDR3, the DNA is TGTGCCAGCAGTCCCAGGGGCGGTAGCTCCTACGAGCAGTACTTC. This encodes CASSPRGGSSYEQYF. The variable domain in full, with the rest retrieved from reference TRBV28 and TRBJ2-7, is DVKVTQSSRYLVKRTGEKVFLECVQDMDHENMFWYRQDPGLGLRLIYFSYDVKMKEKGDIPEGYSVSREKKERFSLILESASTNQTSMYLCASSPRGGSSYEQYFGPGTRLTVT.

Remarks on this clone: A much larger clone is a single base away; this may be a read error. V is TRBV4-2 and J is TRBJ1-2; TRBD1 aligns across 11 bases. The CDR3 totals 14 residues. Germline lookup yields CDR1 LGHNA and CDR2 YNFKEQ. CDR3 protein: CVSSGGQGAVGYTF. The CDR3 DNA reads TGTGTCAGCAGTGGCGGACAGGGGGCGGTTGGCTACACCTTC.

The genes are TRBV19 and TRBJ2-6; maybe TRBD1 (6 bases). The CDR3 loop spans 18 amino acids. Trimming removed 5 bases at V and 0 bases at J, with 17 bases between. From germline, CDR1 is LNHDA and CDR2 SQIVND (reference sequence). CDR3 amino acids: CASSPRGDRPSGANVLTF. In DNA, the CDR3 is TGTGCCAGTAGTCCCAGAGGAGACAGGCCCTCTGGGGCCAACGTCCTGACTTTC.

The rearrangement links TRBV4-1 to TRBJ2-3; tentative D call: TRBD2 (7 bases). Germline CDR1 and CDR2: MGHRA and YSYEKL. The CDR3 has 17 amino acids. V was pared by 3 bases and J by 4 bases, with 20 bases between. The CDR3 protein is CASSQGALREVSDTQYF. CDR3 nucleotide sequence: TGCGCCAGCAGCCAGGGGGCCCTCCGGGAGGTGTCAGATACGCAGTATTTT.

This chain connects TRBV9 to TRBJ1-1, with D hard to call. CDR3 size: 15 residues. Germline V gene sequence: CDR1 SGDLS, CDR2 YYNGEE. V dropped 0 bases and J dropped 3 bases, with 12 bases sitting between them. In nucleotides, the CDR3 is TGTGCCAGCAGCGTAGTTCCAGGTTCGGACACTGAAGCTTTCTTT. Translated, it gives CASSVVPGSDTEAFF.

The rearrangement joins TRBV18 to TRBJ1-1; 8 bases are a match to TRBD1. CDR1 is KGHSH and CDR2 is LQKENI in the germline V gene. This CDR3 is 14 amino acids long. The J segment lost 2 bases and the V segment lost 4 bases, leaving 3 bases of the junction unmatched. For the CDR3, the DNA is TGTGCCAGCTCACGAGGACAGGGAAACACTGAAGCTTTCTTT. Protein sequence: CASSRGQGNTEAFF. Drawing the rest from reference TRBV18 and TRBJ1-1, the complete variable domain is NAGVMQNPRHLVRRRGQEARLRCSPMKGHSHVYWYRQLPEEGLKFMVYLQKENIIDESGMPKERFSAEFPKEGPSILRIQQVVRGDSAAYFCASSRGQGNTEAFFGQGTRLTVV.

This chain uses TRBV20-1 with TRBJ1-1; D is unresolved. V was pared by 6 bases and J by 3 bases, with 5 bases between. The germline CDR1 and CDR2 sequences are DFQATT and SNEGSKA (reference sequence). The CDR3 is made up of 10 amino acids. The CDR3 region has the DNA TGCAGTGCCTATTACACTGAAGCTTTCTTT. Translating gives CSAYYTEAFF.

DNA for the CDR3: TGCGCCAGCAGCACCTTAGCGGGGGGGCAAGAGACCCAGTACTTC. It translates to CASSTLAGGQETQYF. V and J are TRBV5-1 and TRBJ2-5, with 11 bases identical to TRBD2. Per the germline V gene, CDR1 is SGHRS and CDR2 is YFSETQ. Trimming removed 4 bases from V and 2 bases from J; junction bases left unmatched: 4. The CDR3 sequence is 15 residues long.

This sequence joins TRBV12-5 and TRBJ2-3, with 8 bases fitting TRBD2. The CDR3 has 15 amino acids. V dropped 6 bases and J dropped 2; count of bases not matched to a gene: 7. CDR1 and CDR2 from the germline V gene are LGHNT and FRNRAP. CDR3 nucleotides: TGTGCTAGTGGAACCGGGGGGGCGCACACAGATACGCAGTATTTT. It codes for CASGTGGAHTDTQYF.

This clone came up once. This rearrangement joins TRBV10-3 to TRBJ1-1, with a tentative D call TRBD1 (6 bases). Per the germline V gene, CDR1 is ENHRY and CDR2 is SYGVKD. The V end lost 4 bases, the J end lost 2 bases, and 17 bases lay between the germline ends. The CDR3 sequence is 16 residues long. The CDR3 nucleotides read TGTGCCATCAGTGGGTCGCCTCAGGGGATAAACACTGAAGCTTTCTTT. It is translated as CAISGSPQGINTEAFF.

This chain uses TRBV6-1 with TRBJ2-7; tentative D call: TRBD1 (6 bases). Between the trimmed V and J ends, which lost 4 bases and 0 bases, there was a span of 10 bases. Germline V CDR1 and CDR2: MNHNS, SASEGT. CDR3 length: 14 residues. The CDR3 DNA reads as TGTGCCAGCAGTGTTACAGGGAACTCCTACGAGCAGTACTTC. Translating gives CASSVTGNSYEQYF.

The chain employs TRBV6-1 and TRBJ2-3; D gene ambiguous. Germline V gene sequence: CDR1 MNHNS, CDR2 SASEGT. V was shortened by 4 bases and J by 4 bases, with 15 bases between the two germline ends. The CDR3 length is 15 residues. The chain's CDR3 is CASSVFRNSPDTQYF. In nucleotides, the CDR3 is TGTGCCAGCAGTGTATTCCGTAATAGTCCAGATACGCAGTATTTT.

In DNA, the CDR3 is TGTGCCAGCAGTTGGACAGGAATGAACACTGAAGCTTTCTTT. Its protein is CASSWTGMNTEAFF. The rearrangement links TRBV5-4 to TRBJ1-1, with 7 bases matching TRBD1. The CDR3 loop spans 14 amino acids. J was trimmed by 0 bases and V by 5 bases; bases with no gene match: 4. Germline V CDR1 and CDR2: SGHNT, YYREEE (reference sequence).

This chain connects TRBV7-7 to TRBJ1-2; no clear D. Trimming took 6 bases from V and 3 from J, leaving 11 bases between them. CDR1 is SSHAT, CDR2 FNYEAQ, per germline (reference sequence). This CDR3 region has 13 residues. CDR3 bases: TGTGCCAGCAGAGTTCAGGTGTACTATGGCTACACCTTC. It specifies CASRVQVYYGYTF.

The chain has TRBV5-4 and TRBJ2-7, with D possibly matching TRBD1 (5 bases). V lost 3 bases, J lost 2 bases, and 9 bases lay in between. The CDR3 has 13 amino acids. CDR1 is SGHNT and CDR2 is YYREEE in the germline V gene (reference sequence). The CDR3 DNA reads as TGTGCCAGCAGCTCGTACAGGACCTACGAGCAGTACTTC. Translation gives CASSSYRTYEQYF. Filled out from reference TRBV5-4 and TRBJ2-7, the complete variable domain reads ETGVTQSPTHLIKTRGQQVTLRCSSQSGHNTVSWYQQALGQGPQFIFQYYREEENGRGNFPPRFSGLQFPNYSSELNVNALELDDSALYLCASSSYRTYEQYFGPGTRLTVT.

This sequence joins TRBV5-1 and TRBJ2-5, with TRBD2 matching over 14 bases. The CDR3 contains 17 residues. Germline loops: CDR1 SGHRS, CDR2 YFSETQ. V gave up 3 bases and J gave up 5 bases; unmatched junction bases: 9. The CDR3 loop is CASSYPGLAGVGETQYF. CDR3 coding DNA: TGCGCCAGCAGCTACCCGGGACTAGCGGGAGTCGGCGAGACCCAGTACTTC. Using reference TRBV5-1 and TRBJ2-5 for the parts outside the CDR3, the full variable domain is KAGVTQTPRYLIKTRGQQVTLSCSPISGHRSVSWYQQTPGQGLQFLFEYFSETQRNKGNFPGRFSGRQFSNSRSEMNVSTLELGDSALYLCASSYPGLAGVGETQYFGPGTRLLVL.

J is TRBJ1-2 and V is TRBV27; D is possibly TRBD1 (6 bases). V was trimmed by 6 bases and J by 3 bases, leaving 14 bases between them. Germline-derived CDR1 and CDR2 are MNHEY and SMNVEV (reference sequence). The CDR3 sequence is 14 residues long. CDR3 in amino acids: CASRDGAGDYGYTF. CDR3 nucleotide sequence: TGTGCCAGCAGAGACGGAGCAGGGGACTATGGCTACACCTTC.

The genes are TRBV11-2 and TRBJ2-5; 8 nucleotides agree with TRBD1. The CDR3 contains 15 residues. Germline CDR1 is SGHAT and CDR2 is FQNNGV. J gave up 2 bases and V 7 bases, and 9 bases lay outside the gene matches. The DNA of the CDR3 is TGTGCCAGCAACCCGTTGGACAGGGCACAAGAGACCCAGTACTTC. Its protein is CASNPLDRAQETQYF.

This clone showed up just once. The J gene is TRBJ2-5, the V gene TRBV7-2, with D maybe TRBD2 (6 bases). Germline V lookup: CDR1 SGHTA, CDR2 FQGNSA. Trimming stripped 7 bases from V and 7 bases from J, with 10 bases between. The CDR3 is 11 residues long. The CDR3 DNA reads TGTGCCAGCACCACCGGGGGGACCCAGTACTTC. Amino acids: CASTTGGTQYF.

The chain combines TRBV18 with TRBJ1-1; tentatively, D is TRBD1 (5 bases). V gave up 3 bases and J gave up 4 bases, with 9 bases separating them. Germline CDR1 and CDR2: KGHSH and LQKENI. This CDR3 region has 13 residues. Here the CDR3 DNA reads TGTGCCAGCTCACCCAGGGAGGGCACTGAAGCTTTCTTT. Residues: CASSPREGTEAFF.

The CDR3 DNA reads TGCGCCAGCAGCTCGGGACAGGGCCGGATCCATGAGCAGTTCTTC. Translation gives CASSSGQGRIHEQFF. The V call is TRBV5-1, the J call TRBJ2-1; 9 bases line up with TRBD1. With V trimmed by 3 bases and J by 8 bases, 9 bases remained unmatched. There are 15 residues in the CDR3. The germline V gene encodes CDR1 SGHRS and CDR2 YFSETQ.